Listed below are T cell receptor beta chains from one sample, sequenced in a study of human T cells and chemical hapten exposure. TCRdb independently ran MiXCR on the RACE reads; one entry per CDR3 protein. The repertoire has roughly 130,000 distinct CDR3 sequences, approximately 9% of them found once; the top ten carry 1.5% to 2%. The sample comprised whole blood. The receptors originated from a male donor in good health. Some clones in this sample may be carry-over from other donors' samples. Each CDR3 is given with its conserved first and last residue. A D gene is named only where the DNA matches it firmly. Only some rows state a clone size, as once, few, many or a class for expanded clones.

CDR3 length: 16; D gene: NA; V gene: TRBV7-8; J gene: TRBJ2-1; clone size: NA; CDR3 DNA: TGTGCCAGCAGCTTAGTGAGGGGCCTCGCCTACAATGAGCAGTTCTTC; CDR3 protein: CASSLVRGLAYNEQFF
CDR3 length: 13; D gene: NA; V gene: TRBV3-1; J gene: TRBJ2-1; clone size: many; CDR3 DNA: TGTGCCAGCAGCCAGATAGACTACAATGAGCAGTTCTTC; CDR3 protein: CASSQIDYNEQFF
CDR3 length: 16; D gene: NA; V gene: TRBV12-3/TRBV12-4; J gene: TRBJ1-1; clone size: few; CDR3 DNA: TGTGCCAGCAGTTTAACCCCCCTGTTTGAATGGACTGAAGCTTTCTTT; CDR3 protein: CASSLTPLFEWTEAFF
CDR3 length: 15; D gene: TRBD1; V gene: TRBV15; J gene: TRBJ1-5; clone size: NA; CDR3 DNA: TGTGCCACCAGCAGAGGACAGGGGCTGGGTCAGCCCCAGCATTTT; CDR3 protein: CATSRGQGLGQPQHF
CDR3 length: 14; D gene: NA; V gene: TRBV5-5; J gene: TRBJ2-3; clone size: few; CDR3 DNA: TGTGCCAGCACGGACTCGTCTAGCACAGATACGCAGTATTTT; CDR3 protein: CASTDSSSTDTQYF
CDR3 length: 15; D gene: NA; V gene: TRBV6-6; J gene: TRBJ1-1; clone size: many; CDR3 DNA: TGTGCCAGCAGTTTCCGAACGGGGGTAGACACTGAAGCTTTCTTT; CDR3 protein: CASSFRTGVDTEAFF
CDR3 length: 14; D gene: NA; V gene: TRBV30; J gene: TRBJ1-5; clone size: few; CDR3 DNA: TGTGCCTGGAGTGTAGGGCAGGGAGACCAGCCCCAGCATTTT; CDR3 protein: CAWSVGQGDQPQHF
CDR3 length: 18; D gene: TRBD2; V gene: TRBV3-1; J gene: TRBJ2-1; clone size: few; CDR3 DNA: TGTGCCAGCAGCCAAGGTCTGTCTAGCGGGAGTCTTGGGGATGAGCAGTTCTTC; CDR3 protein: CASSQGLSSGSLGDEQFF
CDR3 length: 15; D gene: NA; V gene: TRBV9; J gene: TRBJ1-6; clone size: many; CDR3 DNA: TGTGCCAGCAGCGTAGATCCAAGCCGCGGTTCACCCCTCCACTTT; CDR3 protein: CASSVDPSRGSPLHF
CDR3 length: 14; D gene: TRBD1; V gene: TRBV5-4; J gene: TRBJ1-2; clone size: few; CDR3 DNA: TGTGCCAGCAGCTATGGACAGGGGCGGGATGGCTACACCTTC; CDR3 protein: CASSYGQGRDGYTF
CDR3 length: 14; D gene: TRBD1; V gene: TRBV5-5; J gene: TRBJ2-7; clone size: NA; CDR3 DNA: TGTGCCAGCAGCCCGACAGGGGATTTCTACGAGCAGTACTTC; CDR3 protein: CASSPTGDFYEQYF
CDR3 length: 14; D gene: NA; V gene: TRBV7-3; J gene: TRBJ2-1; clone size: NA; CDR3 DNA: TGTGCCAGCAGCTTATTTGGGGGGGCCTATGAGCAGTTCTTC; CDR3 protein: CASSLFGGAYEQFF
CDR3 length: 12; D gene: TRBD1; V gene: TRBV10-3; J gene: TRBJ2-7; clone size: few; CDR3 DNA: TGTGCCATCCGGGTACAGGGGCGGGAGCAGTACTTC; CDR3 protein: CAIRVQGREQYF
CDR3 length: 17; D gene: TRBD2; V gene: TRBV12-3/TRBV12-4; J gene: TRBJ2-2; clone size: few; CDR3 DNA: TGTGCCAGCAGTTTACGGGCTAGCGGGGGAAGCACCGGGGAGCTGTTTTTT; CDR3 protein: CASSLRASGGSTGELFF
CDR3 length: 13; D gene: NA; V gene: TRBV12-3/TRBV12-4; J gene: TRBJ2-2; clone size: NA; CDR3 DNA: TGTGCCAGCAGTTTGGGGGAGACCGGGGAGCTGTTTTTT; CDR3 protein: CASSLGETGELFF